This TCR beta chain was sequenced in a study of identical twins. Trimming took 8 bases from V and 5 from J; bases not matched to a gene: 10. Germline V gene data show CDR1 as DFQATT and CDR2 as SNEGSKA (reference sequence). The CDR3 runs to 13 residues. TCRdb independently ran MiXCR on the 5' RACE reads; one entry per CDR3 protein. Of around 1.7 million distinct CDR3 sequences listed, around a third are singletons. The sequence came from a newborn girl in good health. Sequencing used cord blood. The rearrangement links TRBV20-1 to TRBJ2-5; the match to TRBD1 covers 8 bases. CDR3 residues: CSRLTDRAETQYF. The DNA of the CDR3 is TGCAGTCGTCTAACGGACAGGGCTGAGACCCAGTACTTC.